This entry concerns a single TCR beta chain. The PCR contained 60 Vbeta and 13 Jbeta primers. Original methodology: Later work found 80 million or so unique TCR beta chains, with roughly 11 million shared. TCRdb's table, derived via immunoSEQ multiplex PCR, lists solely in-frame clones and lacks some. From that table come the V and J calls and clone size; the DNA was used to work out D and trimming. The sample holds around 150,000 clones; around 84% are singletons and the top ten take approximately 2.7%. These data are taken from a study of cytomegalovirus exposure and HLA in healthy donors. The CDR3 consists of 17 residues. Germline CDR1 and CDR2: KGHSH and LQKENI. Deletions cut 0 bases from V and 1 base from J, with 14 bases between.

The chain is built from TRBV18 and TRBJ2-3, with D maybe TRBD1 (6 bases). The sequenced sample was PBMCs. The sequence came from a boy between 2 and 15 years old in good health and CMV-seronegative. The CDR3 is CASSPPRGGKGTDTQYF. The CDR3 DNA reads TGTGCCAGCTCACCACCGCGAGGGGGAAAGGGCACAGATACGCAGTATTTT.